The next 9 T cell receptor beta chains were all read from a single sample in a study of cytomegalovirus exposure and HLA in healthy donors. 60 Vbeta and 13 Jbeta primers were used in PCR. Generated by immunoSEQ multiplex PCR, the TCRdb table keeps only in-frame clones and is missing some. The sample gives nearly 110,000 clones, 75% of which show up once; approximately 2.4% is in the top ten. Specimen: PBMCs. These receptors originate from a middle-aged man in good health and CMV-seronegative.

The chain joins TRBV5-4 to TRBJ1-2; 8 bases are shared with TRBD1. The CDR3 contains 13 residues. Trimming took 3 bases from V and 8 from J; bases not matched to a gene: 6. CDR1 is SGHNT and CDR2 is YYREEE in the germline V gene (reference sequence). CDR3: CASSSQGARGYTF. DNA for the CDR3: TGTGCCAGCAGCTCCCAGGGGGCGCGGGGCTACACCTTC.

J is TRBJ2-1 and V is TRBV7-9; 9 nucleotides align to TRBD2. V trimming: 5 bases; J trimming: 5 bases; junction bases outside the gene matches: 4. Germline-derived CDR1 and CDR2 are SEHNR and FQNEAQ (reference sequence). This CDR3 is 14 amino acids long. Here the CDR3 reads CASSPGLAHNEQFF. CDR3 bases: TGTGCCAGCAGCCCGGGACTAGCCCACAATGAGCAGTTCTTC.

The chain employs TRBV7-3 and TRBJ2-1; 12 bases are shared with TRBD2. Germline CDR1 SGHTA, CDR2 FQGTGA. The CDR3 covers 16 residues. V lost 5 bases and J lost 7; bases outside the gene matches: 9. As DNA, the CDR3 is TGTGCCAGCAGCATCTCTAGCGGGGGGGCCTCGAATGAGCAGTTCTTC. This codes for CASSISSGGASNEQFF. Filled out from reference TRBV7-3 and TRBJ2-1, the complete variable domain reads GAGVSQTPSNKVTEKGKYVELRCDPISGHTALYWYRQSLGQGPEFLIYFQGTGAADDSGLPNDRFFAVRPEGSVSTLKIQRTERGDSAVYLCASSISSGGASNEQFFGPGTRLTVL.

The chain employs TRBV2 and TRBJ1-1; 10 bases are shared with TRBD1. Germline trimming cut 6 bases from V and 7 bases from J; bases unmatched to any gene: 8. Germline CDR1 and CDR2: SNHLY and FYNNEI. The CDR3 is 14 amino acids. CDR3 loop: CASRGPGQGYEAFF. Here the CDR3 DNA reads TGTGCCAGCAGGGGCCCGGGACAGGGGTATGAAGCTTTCTTT.

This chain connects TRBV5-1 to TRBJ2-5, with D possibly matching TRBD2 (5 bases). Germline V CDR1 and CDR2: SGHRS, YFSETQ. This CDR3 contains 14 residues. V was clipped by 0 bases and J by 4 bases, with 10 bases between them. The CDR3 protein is CASSLAGVGETQYF. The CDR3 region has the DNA TGCGCCAGCAGCTTGGCCGGGGTAGGAGAGACCCAGTACTTC.

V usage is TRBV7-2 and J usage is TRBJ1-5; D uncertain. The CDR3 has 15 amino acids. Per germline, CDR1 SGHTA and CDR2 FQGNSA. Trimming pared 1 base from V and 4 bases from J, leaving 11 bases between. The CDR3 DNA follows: TGTGCCAGCAGCTTAGAGAGGGTAAGGAATCAGCCCCAGCATTTT. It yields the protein CASSLERVRNQPQHF. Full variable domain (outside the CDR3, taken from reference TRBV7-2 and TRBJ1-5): GAGVSQSPSNKVTEKGKDVELRCDPISGHTALYWYRQSLGQGLEFLIYFQGNSAPDKSGLPSDRFSAERTGGSVSTLTIQRTQQEDSAVYLCASSLERVRNQPQHFGDGTRLSIL.

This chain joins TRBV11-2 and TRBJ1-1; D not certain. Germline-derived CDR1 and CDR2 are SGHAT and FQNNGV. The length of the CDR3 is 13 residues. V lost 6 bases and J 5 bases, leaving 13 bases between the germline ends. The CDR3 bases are TGTGCCAGCAGTACCTTCCCGGGGACTGAAGCTTTCTTT. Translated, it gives CASSTFPGTEAFF.

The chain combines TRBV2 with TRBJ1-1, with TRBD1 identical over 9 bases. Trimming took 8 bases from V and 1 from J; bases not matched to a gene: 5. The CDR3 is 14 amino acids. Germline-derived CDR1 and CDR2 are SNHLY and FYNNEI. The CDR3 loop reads CASGGTGKNTEAFF. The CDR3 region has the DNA TGTGCCAGCGGGGGGACAGGGAAGAACACTGAAGCTTTCTTT.

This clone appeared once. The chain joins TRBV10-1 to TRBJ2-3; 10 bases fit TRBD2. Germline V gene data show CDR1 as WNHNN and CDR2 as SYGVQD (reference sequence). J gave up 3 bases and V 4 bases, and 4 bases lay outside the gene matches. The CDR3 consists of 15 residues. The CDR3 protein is CASSAGLARTDTQYF. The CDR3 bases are TGCGCCAGCAGTGCGGGACTAGCGAGGACAGATACGCAGTATTTT.